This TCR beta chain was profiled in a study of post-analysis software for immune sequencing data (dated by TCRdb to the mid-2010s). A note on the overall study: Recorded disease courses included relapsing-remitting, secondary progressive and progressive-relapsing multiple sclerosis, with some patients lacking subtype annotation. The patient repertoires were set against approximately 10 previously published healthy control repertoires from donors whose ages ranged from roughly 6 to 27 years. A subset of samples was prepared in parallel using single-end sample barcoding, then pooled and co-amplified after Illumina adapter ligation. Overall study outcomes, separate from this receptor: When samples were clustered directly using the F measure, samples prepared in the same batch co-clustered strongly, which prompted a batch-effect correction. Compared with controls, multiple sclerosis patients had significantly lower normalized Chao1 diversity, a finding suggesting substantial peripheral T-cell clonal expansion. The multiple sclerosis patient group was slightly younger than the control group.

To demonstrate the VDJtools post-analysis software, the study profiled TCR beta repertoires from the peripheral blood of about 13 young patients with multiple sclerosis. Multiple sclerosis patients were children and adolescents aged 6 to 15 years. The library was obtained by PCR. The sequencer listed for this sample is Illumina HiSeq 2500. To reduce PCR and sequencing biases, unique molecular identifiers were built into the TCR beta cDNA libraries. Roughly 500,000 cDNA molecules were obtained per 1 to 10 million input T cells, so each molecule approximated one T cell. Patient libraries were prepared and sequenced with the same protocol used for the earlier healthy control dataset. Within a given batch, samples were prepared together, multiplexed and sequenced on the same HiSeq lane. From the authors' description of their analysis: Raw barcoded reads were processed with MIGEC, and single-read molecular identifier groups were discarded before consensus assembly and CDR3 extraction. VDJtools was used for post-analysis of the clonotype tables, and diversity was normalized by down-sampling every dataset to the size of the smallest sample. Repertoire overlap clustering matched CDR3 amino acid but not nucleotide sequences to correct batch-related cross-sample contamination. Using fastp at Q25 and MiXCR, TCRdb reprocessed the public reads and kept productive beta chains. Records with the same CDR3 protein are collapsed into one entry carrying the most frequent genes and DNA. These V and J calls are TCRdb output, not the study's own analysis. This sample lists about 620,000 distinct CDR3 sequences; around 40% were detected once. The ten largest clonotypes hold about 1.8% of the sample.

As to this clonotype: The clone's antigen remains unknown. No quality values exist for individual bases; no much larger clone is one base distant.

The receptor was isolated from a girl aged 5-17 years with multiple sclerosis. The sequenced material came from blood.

The DNA sequence is as follows: TGTGCCAGCGCCCGCAGGGGTAGCTACAATGAGCAGTTCTTC. Translated, this is CASARRGSYNEQFF. Rearrangement joined TRBV12-3 or TRBV12-4 to TRBJ2-1; TRBD1 is perhaps the D gene, given 6 matching bases. The CDR3, from cysteine to phenylalanine, totals 14 residues. The retained sequence is limited to the CDR3, 42 bases, with the frame set at the first base. V drops 8 bases and J drops 3 bases, leaving 14 bases in between.